This TCR beta chain was obtained from a study of vaccination effects on CD4 cells after COVID-19. On the study more broadly: The median interval between the second dose and post-vaccine sampling was 72 days. Study results and caveats: Only 1 of 255 vaccine-induced clones from healthy vaccinees cross-reacted with common cold coronaviruses. Infection-derived and vaccine-derived clones contracted markedly late after vaccination.

Method: immunoSEQ multiplex PCR; TCRdb's copy keeps in-frame clones and lacks some. The sample includes tens of thousands of clones, around 69% of them seen just once. Turning to this clone: Antigen: not known.

At the end of around 11 days of culture, CD4+ T cells were isolated. Two-dose vaccination with either BNT162b2 or mRNA-1273 was given to the participants. V was cut by 0 bases and J by 6 bases, with 14 bases left in between. From germline, CDR1 is GTSNPN and CDR2 SVGIG (reference sequence). This CDR3 is built from 14 residues. The clonotype comes from a human donor who received a COVID-19 vaccine. The genes are TRBV30 and TRBJ2-5, with D possibly matching TRBD2 (6 bases). The sequenced sample was CD4+ T cells from PBMCs cultured without peptide, obtained after COVID-19 vaccination. CDR3: CAWSVLGGVKTQYF. CDR3 nucleotide sequence: TGTGCCTGGAGTGTTTTAGGAGGGGTTAAGACCCAGTACTTC.